This TCR beta chain was documented in a study of metastatic and nonmetastatic thyroid tumors. Study as a whole: Malignant thyroid and benign thyroid patients provided blood and tumor or nodule tissue whose repertoires were compared.

As for this clone: Its antigen is still unknown.

Until they underwent thyroid surgery, no patient had received any treatment. V trimming: 2 bases; J trimming: 2 bases; junction bases outside the gene matches: 11. The length of the CDR3 is 19 residues. The germline gives CDR1 SGHTA, CDR2 FQGNSA. The study's findings and limits: Within blood and tumor, benign nodules reportedly had significantly lower TCR beta diversity than malignant thyroid tumors did.

Study processing details: A distant-metastasis classifier for papillary thyroid cancer was built using CDR3 differences across clinicopathological groups. TCRdb reprocessed the PCR reads via MiXCR. The V and J calls and clone size come from TCRdb's table, not from the authors' own analysis. There are about 40,000 clones in the sample; approximately 15% occur only once, and 8% to 10% lies in the top ten. The sample taken for sequencing was blood. The TCR was taken from a female donor with papillary thyroid cancer or a benign thyroid nodule (not recorded which). Some clones in this sample may be carry-over from other donors' samples. J is TRBJ2-1 and V is TRBV7-2, with TRBD2 identical over 11 bases. The CDR3 region is CASSLQGLAEGGTYNEQFF. The CDR3 DNA reads TGTGCCAGCAGCTTACAGGGACTAGCGGAAGGCGGGACCTACAATGAGCAGTTCTTC.